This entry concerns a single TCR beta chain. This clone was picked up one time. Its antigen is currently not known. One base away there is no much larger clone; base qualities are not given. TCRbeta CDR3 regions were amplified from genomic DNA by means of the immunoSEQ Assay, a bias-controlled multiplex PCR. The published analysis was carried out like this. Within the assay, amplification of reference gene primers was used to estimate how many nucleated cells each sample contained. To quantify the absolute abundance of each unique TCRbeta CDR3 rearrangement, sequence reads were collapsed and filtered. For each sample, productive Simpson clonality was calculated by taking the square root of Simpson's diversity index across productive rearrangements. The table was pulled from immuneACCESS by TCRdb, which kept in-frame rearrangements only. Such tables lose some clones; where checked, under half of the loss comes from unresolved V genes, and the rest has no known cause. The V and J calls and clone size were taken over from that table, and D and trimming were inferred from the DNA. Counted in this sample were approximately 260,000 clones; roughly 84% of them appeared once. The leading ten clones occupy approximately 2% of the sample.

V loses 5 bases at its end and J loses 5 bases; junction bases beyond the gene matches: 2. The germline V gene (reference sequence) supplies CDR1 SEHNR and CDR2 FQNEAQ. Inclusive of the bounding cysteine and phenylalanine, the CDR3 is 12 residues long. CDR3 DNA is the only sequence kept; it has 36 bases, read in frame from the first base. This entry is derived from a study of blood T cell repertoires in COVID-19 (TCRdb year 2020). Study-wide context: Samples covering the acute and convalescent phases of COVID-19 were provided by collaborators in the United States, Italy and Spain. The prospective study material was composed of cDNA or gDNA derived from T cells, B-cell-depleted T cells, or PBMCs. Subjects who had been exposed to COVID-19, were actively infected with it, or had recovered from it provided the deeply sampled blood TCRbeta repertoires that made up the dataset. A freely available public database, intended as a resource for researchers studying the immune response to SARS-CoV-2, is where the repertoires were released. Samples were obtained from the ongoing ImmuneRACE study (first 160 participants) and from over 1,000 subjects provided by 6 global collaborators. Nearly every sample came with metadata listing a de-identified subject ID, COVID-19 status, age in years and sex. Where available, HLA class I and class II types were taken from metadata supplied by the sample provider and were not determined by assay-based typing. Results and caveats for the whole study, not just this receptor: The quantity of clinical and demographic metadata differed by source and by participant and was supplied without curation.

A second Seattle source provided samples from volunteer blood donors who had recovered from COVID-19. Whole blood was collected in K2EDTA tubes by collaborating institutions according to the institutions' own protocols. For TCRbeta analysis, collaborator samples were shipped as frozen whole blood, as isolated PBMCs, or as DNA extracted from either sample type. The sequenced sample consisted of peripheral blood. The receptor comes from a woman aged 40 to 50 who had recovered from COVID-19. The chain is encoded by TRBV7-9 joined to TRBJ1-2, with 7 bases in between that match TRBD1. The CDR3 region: CASSATGYGYTF. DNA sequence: TGTGCCAGCAGCGCGACAGGGTATGGCTACACCTTC.